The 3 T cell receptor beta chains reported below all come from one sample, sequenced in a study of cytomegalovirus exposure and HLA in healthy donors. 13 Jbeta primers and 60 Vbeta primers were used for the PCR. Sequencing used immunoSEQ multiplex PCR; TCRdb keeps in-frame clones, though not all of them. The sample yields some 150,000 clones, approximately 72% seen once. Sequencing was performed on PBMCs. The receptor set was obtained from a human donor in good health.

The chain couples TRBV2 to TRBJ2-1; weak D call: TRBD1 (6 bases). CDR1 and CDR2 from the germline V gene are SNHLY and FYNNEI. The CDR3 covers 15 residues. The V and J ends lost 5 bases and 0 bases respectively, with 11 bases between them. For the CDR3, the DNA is TGTGCCAGCAGTCCAGGGGCCTACTCCTACAATGAGCAGTTCTTC. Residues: CASSPGAYSYNEQFF.

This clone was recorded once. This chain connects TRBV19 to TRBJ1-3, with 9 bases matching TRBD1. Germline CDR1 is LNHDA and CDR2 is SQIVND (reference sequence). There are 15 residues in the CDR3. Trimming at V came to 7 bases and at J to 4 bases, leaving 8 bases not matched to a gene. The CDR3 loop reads CASNHRGRRGNTIYF. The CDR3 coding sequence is TGTGCCAGTAACCACAGGGGGCGACGAGGAAACACCATATATTTT.

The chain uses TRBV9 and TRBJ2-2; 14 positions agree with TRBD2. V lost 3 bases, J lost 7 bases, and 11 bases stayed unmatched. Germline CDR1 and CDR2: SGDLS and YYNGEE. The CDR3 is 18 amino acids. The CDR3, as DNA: TGTGCCAGCAGCGCAGAGGTCGGGACTAGCGGGGGAGTCGGGGAGCTGTTTTTT. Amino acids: CASSAEVGTSGGVGELFF.